This T cell receptor (beta chain) was sequenced for a study of patients and donors after allogeneic stem cell transplantation. The V end lost 1 base, the J end lost 5 bases, and 7 bases lay between the germline ends. Germline values: CDR1 DFQATT, CDR2 SNEGSKA (reference sequence). This CDR3 is 12 amino acids long. TCRdb ran MiXCR on the RT-PCR reads and lists one entry per CDR3 protein. The sample carries around 240,000 distinct CDR3 sequences, 14% recorded once. J is TRBJ2-3 and V is TRBV20-1, with TRBD1 as a possible D gene (5 bases). Material for sequencing was blood, either unsorted or a sorted T cell fraction (not recorded which). The TCR comes from a human donor who was either an allogeneic HSCT recipient or a stem cell or donor lymphocyte infusion donor (not recorded which). It is not recorded whose cells these are; they may come from a transplant donor. In DNA form, the CDR3 reads TGCAGTGCTAGAGCAGGGCAAGATACGCAGTATTTT. Translation: CSARAGQDTQYF.